The TCR beta chain under discussion was sequenced for a study of T cell responses to AZD1222 COVID-19 vaccine. Broader study findings: Just six or seven AZD1222 recipients tested seropositive at baseline.

With 0 bases removed from V and 2 bases from J, the gap between germline ends came to 20 bases. Germline loops: CDR1 SGHDT, CDR2 YYEEEE. The CDR3 is 19 amino acids. Libraries were prepared by immunoSEQ multiplex PCR; TCRdb keeps only in-frame clonotypes and omits some of them. Of under 150,000 clones listed, more than 85% are singletons. This clone was picked up one time. The antigen is not known. This clonotype was sampled from an adult in good health. This material consisted of peripheral blood, taken on day 0 of AZD1222 vaccination. The chain has TRBV5-6 and TRBJ2-2; tentatively, D is TRBD1 (6 bases). CDR3 coding DNA: TGTGCCAGCAGCTTGGCCCGAGGACAGACCACGCACAACACCGGGGAGCTGTTTTTT. Its translation is CASSLARGQTTHNTGELFF.